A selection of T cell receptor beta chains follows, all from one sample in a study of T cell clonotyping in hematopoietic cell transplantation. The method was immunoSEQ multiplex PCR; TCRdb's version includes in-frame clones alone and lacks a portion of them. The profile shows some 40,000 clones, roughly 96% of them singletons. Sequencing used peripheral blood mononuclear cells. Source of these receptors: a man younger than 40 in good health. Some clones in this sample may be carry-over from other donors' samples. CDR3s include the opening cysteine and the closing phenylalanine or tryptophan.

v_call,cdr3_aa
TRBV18,CASSPDGEDEKLFF
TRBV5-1,CASSTARARSSYEQYF
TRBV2,CASSADSQYQPQHF
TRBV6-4,CASSDSKGVLF
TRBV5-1,CASSLAGQSMNEQYF
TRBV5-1,CASSLFPETEVYEQYF
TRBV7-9,CASSLVPGQYF
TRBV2,CASSPRRDNYGYTF
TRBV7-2,CASSPMGGDTQYF
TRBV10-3,CAISDRTEAFF
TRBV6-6,CASSPDGGATDTQYF
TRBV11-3,CASSLGSPDTQYF
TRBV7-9,CASQLAGAGQPQHF
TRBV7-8,CASTHDRTSSNSNQPQHF
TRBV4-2,CASSQVLEGASGYTF
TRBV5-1,CASSGEYEQYF
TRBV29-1,CSVGFGLGNEKLFF
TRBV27,CASSLYPGPGSDEQFF
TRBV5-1,CASSPSAGMNTEAFF
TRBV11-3,CASSFYRGSTGEAFF
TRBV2,CASQTSGGTYTDTQYF
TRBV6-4,CASSDSGDLRGTQYF
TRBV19,CASRQTSGGYNEQFF
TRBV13,CASSEGQGTNTGELFF
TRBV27,CASSSGTSSYNEQFF
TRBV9,CASSIGLAGGYTQYF
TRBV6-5,CASSYSDVPGETQYF
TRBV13,CASSARDLQETQYF
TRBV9,CASSVEGRGEQYF
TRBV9,CASSGVANYGYTF
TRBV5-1,CASSTTTRQGANTGELFF
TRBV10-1,CASSDGTPTGGWELFF
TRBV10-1,CASNTGASGYTF
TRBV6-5,CASSPIQGVKNIQYF
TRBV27,CASSFLAGVRSPLHF